This TCR beta chain was identified in a study of CD8 T cells in Susac syndrome. The authors negatively isolated CD8+ and CD4+ T cells and FACS-enriched TEMRA cells. Reverse transcription of about 0.5 to 1 ug RNA used random hexamers. Amplification of TCR beta CDR3 across 54 Vbeta and 13 Jbeta was performed with immunoSEQ multiplex PCR. TCRdb re-called the immunoSEQ multiplex PCR reads with MiXCR, one entry per CDR3 protein. Altogether roughly 120,000 distinct CDR3 sequences are present, roughly 93% being singletons, with the ten largest covering about 0.096%. Trimming left V 2 bases short and J 8 bases short, with 9 bases between. The CDR3 length is 13 residues. Germline-derived CDR1 and CDR2 are SEHNR and FQNEAQ (reference sequence). This clonotype has just one count.

V is TRBV7-9 and J is TRBJ1-4; no clear D gene. Sequencing was performed on CD4+ T cells from PBMCs. The sequence was obtained from a human donor with multiple sclerosis. The CDR3 bases are TGTGCCAGCAGCTTAAGCACGGGCGAAAAACTGTTTTTT. Amino acids: CASSLSTGEKLFF.